The subject of this entry is one T cell receptor (beta chain). The clone's antigen remains unknown. Base qualities were left out, and no much larger clone turns up one base away. The meaning of the sample's treatment or condition label: live attenuated yellow fever vaccine strain. A standard Ficoll-Paque protocol was used to isolate PBMCs from peripheral blood. Dynabeads CD4 and CD8 positive selection kits were used to isolate the CD4 and CD8 T-cell fractions. TriZol was used to extract RNA from bulk PBMCs, from CD4 and CD8 fractions, and from dextramer-positive and dextramer-negative fractions. The CDR3 contains 14 residues, cysteine and phenylalanine counted. Only CDR3 DNA is held: 42 bases, read in frame from base 1. V loses 4 bases at its end and J loses 8 bases; junction bases beyond the gene matches: 6. CDR1 and CDR2, per the germline V gene, are SGHRS and YFSETQ. Sequencer: Illumina NovaSeq 6000. TCR cDNA was synthesized by 5'RACE template switching, which introduced a universal primer site and unique molecular identifiers. Priming for cDNA synthesis came from both the TCR alpha and TCR beta constant segments. Libraries were amplified in two PCR steps, with sample barcodes and sequencing adapters added in the second step. Sequencing of the libraries was done on either Illumina HiSeq 2500 (2x100 bp) or NovaSeq (2x150 bp). Per the source publication's procedure: MIGEC was used to demultiplex reads and collapse the reads into UMI consensus sequences, and MiXCR was used for V(D)J alignment. Clonotypes responding to the vaccine were identified with edgeR on replicate PBMC samples, with the criteria of FDR below 0.01 and a log2 fold change above 5 up to day 15. CD4 or CD8 identity was assigned to each bulk clonotype according to whether the clonotype was present at higher abundance in the sequenced CD4 repertoire or the sequenced CD8 repertoire. TCRdb passed the public sequencing reads through fastp at Q25 and MiXCR, retaining productive beta sequences. Under each unique CDR3 protein, matching rows form one entry showing the most common genes and DNA. TCRdb's processing, not the study's, gives the V and J calls here. The sample table holds more than 300,000 distinct CDR3 sequences, of which around 10% were seen once. The ten biggest clones cover 3.3% of the sample.

This record comes from a study of T cells after yellow fever vaccination (dated by TCRdb to the late 2010s). Study-level background: Libraries from fractions with low cell numbers were prepared with the SMART-Seq v4 Ultra Low Input RNA kit. Bulk TCR alpha and beta repertoires were sequenced longitudinally to track T-cell clones before and after primary and booster YFV17D yellow fever vaccination. The cohort comprised two healthy male donors, one aged 18 to 29 and one aged 30 to 39 years. Blood was drawn at multiple timepoints before and after primary and secondary immunization, with bulk PBMC replicates and cell subsets isolated. The investigation overall reported the following: Compared with the primary T-cell response, the secondary T-cell response was weaker but faster, peaking on day 5 rather than day 15. A small share of clonotypes was detected in both CD4 and CD8 compartments, with the overlap likely arising from convergent recombination. Because the study included only two donors, the extent to which the findings can be generalized is limited. After the booster, most clones that had expanded after primary vaccination were detected again (around 97% of CD4 and around nine tenths of CD8), suggesting broad maintenance of memory. FACS-sorted repertoires could contain abundant contaminating clonotypes from the bulk population, so computational filtering was required.

The source is a man aged 18-30 years who received the YFV17D yellow fever vaccine. The rearrangement joined TRBV5-1 to TRBJ2-1, and 10 bases in between align with TRBD1. Specimen: CD4+ T cells sorted from PBMCs, collected 45 days after the yellow fever booster vaccination. The DNA reads TGCGCCAGCAGCCGGGACAGGGGCAGGGATGAGCAGTTCTTC. This encodes CASSRDRGRDEQFF. This CDR3, with the reference TRBV5-1 and TRBJ2-1 proteins standing in past its ends, gives the full variable domain KAGVTQTPRYLIKTRGQQVTLSCSPISGHRSVSWYQQTPGQGLQFLFEYFSETQRNKGNFPGRFSGRQFSNSRSEMNVSTLELGDSALYLCASSRDRGRDEQFFGPGTRLTVL.